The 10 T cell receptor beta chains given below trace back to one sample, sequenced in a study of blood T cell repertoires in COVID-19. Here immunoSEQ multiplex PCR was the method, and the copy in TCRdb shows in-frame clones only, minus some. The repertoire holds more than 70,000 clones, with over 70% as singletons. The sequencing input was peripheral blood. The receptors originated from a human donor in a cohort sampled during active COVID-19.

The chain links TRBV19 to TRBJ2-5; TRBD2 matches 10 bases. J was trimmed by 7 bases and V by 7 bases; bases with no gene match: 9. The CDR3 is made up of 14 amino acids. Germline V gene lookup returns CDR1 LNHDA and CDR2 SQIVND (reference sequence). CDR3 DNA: TGTGCCAGTACTAGCGGGGGCCCTGGGGCGACCCAGTACTTC. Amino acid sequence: CASTSGGPGATQYF.

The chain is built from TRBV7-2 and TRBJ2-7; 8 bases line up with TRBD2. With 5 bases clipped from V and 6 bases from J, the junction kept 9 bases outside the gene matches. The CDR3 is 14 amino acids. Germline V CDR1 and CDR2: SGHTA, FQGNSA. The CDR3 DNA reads TGTGCCAGCAGCCCCGATTACGGGAGGGGCGAGCAGTACTTC. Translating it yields CASSPDYGRGEQYF.

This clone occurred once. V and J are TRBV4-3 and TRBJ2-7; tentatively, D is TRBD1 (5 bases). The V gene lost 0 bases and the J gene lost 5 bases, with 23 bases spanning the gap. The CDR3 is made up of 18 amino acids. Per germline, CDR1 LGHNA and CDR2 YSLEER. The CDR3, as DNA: TGCGCCAGCAGCCAAGACAAAAGATCCGACAGCATTAGGCACGAGCAGTACTTC. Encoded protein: CASSQDKRSDSIRHEQYF.

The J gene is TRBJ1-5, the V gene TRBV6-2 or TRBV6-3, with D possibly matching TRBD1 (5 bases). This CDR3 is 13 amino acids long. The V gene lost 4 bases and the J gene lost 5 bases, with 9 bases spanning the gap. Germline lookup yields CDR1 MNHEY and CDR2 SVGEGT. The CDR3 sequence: CASSSWGYQPQHF. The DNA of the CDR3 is TGTGCCAGCAGTTCTTGGGGCTATCAGCCCCAGCATTTT.

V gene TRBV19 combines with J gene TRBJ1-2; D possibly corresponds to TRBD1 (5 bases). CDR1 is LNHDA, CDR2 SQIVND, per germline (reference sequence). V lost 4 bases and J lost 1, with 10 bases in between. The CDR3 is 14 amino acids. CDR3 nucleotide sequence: TGTGCCAGTAGTAGACCGACAGTTAACTATGGCTACACCTTC. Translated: CASSRPTVNYGYTF.

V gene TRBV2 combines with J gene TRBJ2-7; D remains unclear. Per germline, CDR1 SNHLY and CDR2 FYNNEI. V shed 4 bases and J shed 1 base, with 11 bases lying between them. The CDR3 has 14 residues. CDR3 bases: TGTGCCAGCAGTGTAGGTCAGGAATCCTACGAGCAGTACTTC. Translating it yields CASSVGQESYEQYF.

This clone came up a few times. CDR3 loop: CASSRTGWDYGYTF. In DNA, the CDR3 is TGTGCCAGCAGCAGAACAGGGTGGGACTATGGCTACACCTTC. The genes are TRBV7-9 and TRBJ1-2; tentative D call: TRBD1 (6 bases). The CDR3 spans 14 residues. Germline-derived CDR1 and CDR2 are SEHNR and FQNEAQ (reference sequence). V lost 5 bases and J 3 bases, leaving 13 bases between the germline ends.

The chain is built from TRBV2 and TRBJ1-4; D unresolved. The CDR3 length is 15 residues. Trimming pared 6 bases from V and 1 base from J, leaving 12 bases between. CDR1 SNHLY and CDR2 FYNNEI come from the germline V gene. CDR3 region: CASSAVRGTNEKLFF. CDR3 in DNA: TGTGCCAGCAGCGCCGTCCGGGGAACTAATGAAAAACTGTTTTTT.

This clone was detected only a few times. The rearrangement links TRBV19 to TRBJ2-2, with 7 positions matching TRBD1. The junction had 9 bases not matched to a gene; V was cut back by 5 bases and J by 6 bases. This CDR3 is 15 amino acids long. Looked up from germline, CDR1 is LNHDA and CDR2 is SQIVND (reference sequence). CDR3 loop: CASSPRQGWSGELFF. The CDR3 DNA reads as TGTGCCAGTAGTCCCCGACAGGGCTGGTCCGGGGAGCTGTTTTTT.

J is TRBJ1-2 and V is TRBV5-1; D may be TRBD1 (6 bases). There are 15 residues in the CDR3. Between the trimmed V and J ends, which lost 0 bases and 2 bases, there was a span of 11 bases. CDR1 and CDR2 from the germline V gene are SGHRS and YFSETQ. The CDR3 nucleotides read TGCGCCAGCAGCTTGGGGGGGCTACCCAACTATGGCTACACCTTC. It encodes CASSLGGLPNYGYTF.